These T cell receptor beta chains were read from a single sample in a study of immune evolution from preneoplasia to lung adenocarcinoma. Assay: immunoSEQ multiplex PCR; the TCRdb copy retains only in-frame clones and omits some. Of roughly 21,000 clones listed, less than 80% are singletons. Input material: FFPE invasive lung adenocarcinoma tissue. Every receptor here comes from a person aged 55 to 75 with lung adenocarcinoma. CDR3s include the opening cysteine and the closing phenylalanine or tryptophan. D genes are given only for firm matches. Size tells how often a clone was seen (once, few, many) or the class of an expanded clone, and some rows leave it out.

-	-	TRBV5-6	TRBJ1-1	CASSPDRDPDTEAFF	TGTGCCAGCAGCCCTGACCGGGATCCGGACACTGAAGCTTTCTTT
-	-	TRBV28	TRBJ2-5	CASAARIGETETQYF	TGTGCCAGCGCGGCTCGAATTGGGGAAACAGAGACCCAGTACTTC
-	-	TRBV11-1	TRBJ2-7	CASSSGPGNEQYF	TGTGCCAGCAGCTCCGGCCCCGGGAACGAGCAGTACTTC
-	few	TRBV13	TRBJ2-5	CASSFQQGEETQYF	TGTGCCAGCAGCTTCCAACAGGGAGAAGAGACCCAGTACTTC
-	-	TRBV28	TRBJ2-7	CASSLTGHTYEQYF	TGTGCCAGCAGTTTAACGGGACACACCTACGAGCAGTACTTC
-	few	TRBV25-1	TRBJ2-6	CASSDGGGANVLTF	TGTGCCAGCAGTGATGGCGGGGGGGCCAACGTCCTGACTTTC
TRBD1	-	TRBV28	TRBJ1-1	CASSRPPGQGTEAFF	TGTGCCAGCAGTCGCCCCCCGGGACAGGGGACTGAAGCTTTCTTT
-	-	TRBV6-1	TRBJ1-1	CASSEQFRGEAFF	TGTGCCAGCAGTGAGCAATTCCGGGGAGAAGCTTTCTTT
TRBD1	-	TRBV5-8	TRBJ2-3	CASSRTGGFTDTQYF	TGTGCCAGCAGCAGAACAGGGGGATTCACAGATACGCAGTATTTT
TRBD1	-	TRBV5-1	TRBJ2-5	CASSQTGVQETQYF	TGCGCCAGCAGCCAGACAGGGGTCCAAGAGACCCAGTACTTC
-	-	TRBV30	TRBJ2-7	CAWVTPGDFKQYF	TGTGCCTGGGTGACCCCCGGGGACTTCAAGCAGTACTTC
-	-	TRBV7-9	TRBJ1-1	CASSQRTANTEAFF	TGTGCCAGCAGCCAGAGGACAGCCAACACTGAAGCTTTCTTT
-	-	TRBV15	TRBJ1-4	CATSRDLGEKLFF	TGTGCCACCAGCAGAGATTTGGGTGAAAAACTGTTTTTT
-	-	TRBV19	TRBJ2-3	CASSIGRDTQYF	TGTGCCAGTAGTATCGGACGGGATACGCAGTATTTT
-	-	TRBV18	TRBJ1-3	CASSYDLTRTGNTIYF	TGTGCCAGCTCATACGACTTAACCCGGACCGGAAACACCATATATTTT
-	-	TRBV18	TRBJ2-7	CASSSGGIPYEQYF	TGTGCCAGCTCATCAGGGGGGATTCCCTACGAGCAGTACTTC
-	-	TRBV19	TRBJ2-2	CASSRSAANTGELFF	TGTGCCAGTAGTCGAAGCGCTGCGAACACCGGGGAGCTGTTTTTT
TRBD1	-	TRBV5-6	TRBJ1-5	CASSQGAGSNQPQHF	TGTGCCAGCAGTCAGGGGGCCGGTAGCAATCAGCCCCAGCATTTT
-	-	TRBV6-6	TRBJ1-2	CASSLGRLSNYGYTF	TGTGCCAGCAGTTTGGGACGGCTTTCTAACTATGGCTACACCTTC
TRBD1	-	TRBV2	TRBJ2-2	CASQGQDTGELFF	TGTGCCAGCCAGGGACAGGACACCGGGGAGCTGTTTTTT
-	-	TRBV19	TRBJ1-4	CASSIAGEKLFF	TGTGCCAGTAGTATAGCGGGGGAAAAACTGTTTTTT
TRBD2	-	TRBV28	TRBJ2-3	CACGGQTSTDTQYF	TGTGCCTGCGGGGGGCAGACTAGCACAGATACGCAGTATTTT
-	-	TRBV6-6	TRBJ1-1	CASSPQGADTEAFF	TGTGCCAGCAGTCCTCAGGGTGCAGACACTGAAGCTTTCTTT
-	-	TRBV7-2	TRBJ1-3	CASSLEGRGNTIYF	TGTGCCAGCAGCTTAGAGGGAAGGGGAAACACCATATATTTT